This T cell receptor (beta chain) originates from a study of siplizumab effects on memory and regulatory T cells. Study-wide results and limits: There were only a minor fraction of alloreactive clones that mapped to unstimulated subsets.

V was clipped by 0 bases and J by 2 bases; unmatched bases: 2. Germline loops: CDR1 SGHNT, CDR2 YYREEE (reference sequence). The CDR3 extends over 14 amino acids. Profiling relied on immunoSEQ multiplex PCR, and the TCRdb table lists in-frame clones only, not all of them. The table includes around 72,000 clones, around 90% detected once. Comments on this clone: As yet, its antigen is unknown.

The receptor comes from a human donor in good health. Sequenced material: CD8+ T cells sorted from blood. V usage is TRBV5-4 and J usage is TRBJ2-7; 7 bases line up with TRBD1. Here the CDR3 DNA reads TGTGCCAGCAGCTTGGGTGACAGGGCCTACGAGCAGTACTTC. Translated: CASSLGDRAYEQYF.